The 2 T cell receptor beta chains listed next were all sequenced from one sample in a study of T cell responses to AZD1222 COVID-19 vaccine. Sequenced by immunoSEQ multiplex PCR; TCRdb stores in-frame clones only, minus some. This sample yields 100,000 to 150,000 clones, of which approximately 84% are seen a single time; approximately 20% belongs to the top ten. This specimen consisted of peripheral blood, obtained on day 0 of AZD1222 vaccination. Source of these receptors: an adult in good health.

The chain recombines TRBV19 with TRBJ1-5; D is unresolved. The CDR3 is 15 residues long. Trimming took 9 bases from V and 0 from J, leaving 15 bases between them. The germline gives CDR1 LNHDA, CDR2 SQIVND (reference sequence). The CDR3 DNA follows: TGTGCCAGCGTAGGCGGACGCCGTAGCAATCAGCCCCAGCATTTT. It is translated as CASVGGRRSNQPQHF.

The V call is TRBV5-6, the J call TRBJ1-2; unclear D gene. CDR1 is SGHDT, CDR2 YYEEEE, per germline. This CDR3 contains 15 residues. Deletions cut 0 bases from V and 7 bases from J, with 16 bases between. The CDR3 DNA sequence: TGTGCCAGCAGCTTGGAAGGCAGGCTGAGTGGTGGCTACACCTTC. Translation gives CASSLEGRLSGGYTF.